This T cell receptor beta chain was identified during a study of blood T cell repertoires in COVID-19. In the study overall: Donors in the United States, Italy and Spain gave samples during acute or convalescent COVID-19. T cells, B-cell-depleted T cells, or PBMCs supplied cDNA or gDNA.

The length of the CDR3 is 15 residues. The V gene lost 4 bases and the J gene lost 4 bases, with 14 bases spanning the gap. CDR1 is LGHNA, CDR2 YNFKEQ, per germline. The sample holds a few counts of this clone. In the study's own analysis: Estimation of nucleated cell counts relied on the amplification of reference gene primers. Some clones are missing from TCRdb's copy, which holds only in-frame ones; the method was immunoSEQ multiplex PCR. V, J and clone size reflect that table, while D and trimming were determined from the DNA. The sample lists 200,000 to 250,000 clones; 65% to 85% were seen once. The sequencing input was peripheral blood. The TCR was taken from a human donor in a cohort sampled during active COVID-19. The V call is TRBV4-2, the J call TRBJ2-1; weak D call: TRBD2 (5 bases). CDR3 bases: TGTGCCAGCAGCCCACTGAGGGCGGAGTACAATGAGCAGTTCTTC. The encoded protein is CASSPLRAEYNEQFF.